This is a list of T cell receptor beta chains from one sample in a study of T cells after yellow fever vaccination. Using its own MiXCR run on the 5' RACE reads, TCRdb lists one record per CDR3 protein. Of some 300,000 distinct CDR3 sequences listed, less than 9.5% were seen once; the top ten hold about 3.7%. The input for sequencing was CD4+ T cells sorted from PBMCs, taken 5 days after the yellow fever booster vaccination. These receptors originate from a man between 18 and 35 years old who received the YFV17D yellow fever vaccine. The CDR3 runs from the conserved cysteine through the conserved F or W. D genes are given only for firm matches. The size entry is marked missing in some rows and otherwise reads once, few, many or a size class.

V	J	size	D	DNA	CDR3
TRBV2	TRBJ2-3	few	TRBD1	TGTGCCAGCGTCGCCCAGGGGGCCTCAGATACGCAGTATTTT	CASVAQGASDTQYF
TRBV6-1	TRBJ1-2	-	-	TGTGCCAGCAGCTTACAGACTCCCTATGGCTACACCTTC	CASSLQTPYGYTF
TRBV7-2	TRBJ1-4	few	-	TGTGCCAGCAGCTTCGATATGGGGGGCAATGAAAAACTGTTTTTT	CASSFDMGGNEKLFF
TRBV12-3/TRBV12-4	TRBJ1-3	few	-	TGTGCCAGCAGTTTTCGGGATGGAAACACCATATATTTT	CASSFRDGNTIYF
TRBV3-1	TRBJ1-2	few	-	TGTGCCAGCAGCCAAGTCAGCTATGGCTACACCTTC	CASSQVSYGYTF
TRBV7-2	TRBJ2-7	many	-	TGTGCCAGCAGCTTATTCGGGGGGCTCTACGAGCAGTACTTC	CASSLFGGLYEQYF
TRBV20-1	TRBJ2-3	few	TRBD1	TGCAGTGCATCCAGGGGGCCAGATACGCAGTATTTT	CSASRGPDTQYF
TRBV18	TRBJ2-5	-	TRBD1	TGTGCCAGCTCACCGCCAGGACAGGGGGGAGAGACCCAGTACTTC	CASSPPGQGGETQYF
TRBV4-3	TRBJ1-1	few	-	TGCGCCAGCAGCCAAGATTTAGGGGTTTTTAGAAACACTGAAGCTTTCTTT	CASSQDLGVFRNTEAFF
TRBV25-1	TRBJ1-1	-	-	TGTGCCAGCAGCATCGCAACGTACACTGAAGCTTTCTTT	CASSIATYTEAFF
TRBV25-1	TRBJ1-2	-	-	TGTGCCAGCAGTGAACAGAATAACTATGGCTACACCTTC	CASSEQNNYGYTF
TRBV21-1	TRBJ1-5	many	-	TGTGCCAGGGAGGGACAGATCAATCAGCCCCAGCATTTT	CAREGQINQPQHF
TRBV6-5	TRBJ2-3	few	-	TGTGCCAGCAGCCTGCGGGGTGTGGACACAGATACGCAGTATTTT	CASSLRGVDTDTQYF
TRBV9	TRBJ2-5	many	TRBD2	TGTGCCAGCAGCGTAGGTGTAACTAGCGGGTCCCAAGAGACCCAGTACTTC	CASSVGVTSGSQETQYF
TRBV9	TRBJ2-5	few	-	TGTGCCAGCAGCGTGACAGTAGGAGGGGAGACCCAGTACTTC	CASSVTVGGETQYF
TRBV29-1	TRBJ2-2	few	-	TGCAGCGTTGCCGGATACACCGGGGAGCTGTTTTTT	CSVAGYTGELFF
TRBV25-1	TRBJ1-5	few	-	TGTGCCAGCAGTACAGAGTATAGCAATCAGCCCCAGCATTTT	CASSTEYSNQPQHF
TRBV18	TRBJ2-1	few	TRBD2	TGTGCCAGCTCACCCCTGAGGTTGACTAGCGGGGGGAAAAATGAGCAGTTCTTC	CASSPLRLTSGGKNEQFF
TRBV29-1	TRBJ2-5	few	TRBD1	TGCAGCGTCCCGGGACAGGGACAGCGTACCCAGTACTTC	CSVPGQGQRTQYF